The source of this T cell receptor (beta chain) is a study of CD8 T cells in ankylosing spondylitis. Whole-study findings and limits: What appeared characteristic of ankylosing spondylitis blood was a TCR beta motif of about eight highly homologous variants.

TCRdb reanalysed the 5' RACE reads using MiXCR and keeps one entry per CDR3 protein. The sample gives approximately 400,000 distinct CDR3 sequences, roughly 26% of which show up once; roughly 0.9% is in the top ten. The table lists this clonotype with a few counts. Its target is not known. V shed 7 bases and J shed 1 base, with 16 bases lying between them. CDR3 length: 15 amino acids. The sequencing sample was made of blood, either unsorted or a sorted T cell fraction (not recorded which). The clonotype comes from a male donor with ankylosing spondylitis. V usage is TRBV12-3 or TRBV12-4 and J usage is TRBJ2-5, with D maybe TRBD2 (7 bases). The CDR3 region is CASTPKGGLQETQYF. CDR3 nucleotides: TGTGCCAGCACCCCAAAGGGGGGGCTCCAAGAGACCCAGTACTTC.